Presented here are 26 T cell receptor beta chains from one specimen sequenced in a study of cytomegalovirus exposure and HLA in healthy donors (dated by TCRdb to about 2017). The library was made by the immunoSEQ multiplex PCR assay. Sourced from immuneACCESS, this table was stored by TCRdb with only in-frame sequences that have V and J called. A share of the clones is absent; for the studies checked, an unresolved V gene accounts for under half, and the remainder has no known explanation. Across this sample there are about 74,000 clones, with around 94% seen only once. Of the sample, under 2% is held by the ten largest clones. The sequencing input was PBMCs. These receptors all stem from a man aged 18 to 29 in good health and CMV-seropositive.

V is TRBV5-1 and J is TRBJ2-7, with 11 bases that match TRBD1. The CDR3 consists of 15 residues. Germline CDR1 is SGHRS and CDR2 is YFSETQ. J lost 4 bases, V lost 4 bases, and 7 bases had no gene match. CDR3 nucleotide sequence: TGCGCCAGCAGCCTGGGGACAGGGGGTATTTACGAGCAGTACTTC. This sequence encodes CASSLGTGGIYEQYF.

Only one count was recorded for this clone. The CDR3 region is CASSTGTGAYNEQFF. CDR3 nucleotides: TGTGCCAGCAGTACAGGGACAGGGGCTTACAATGAGCAGTTCTTC. The genes are TRBV9 and TRBJ2-1, with TRBD1 matching over 10 bases. The CDR3 sequence is 15 residues long. The trim removed 5 bases at V and 4 bases at J, leaving 6 bases unmatched. From germline, CDR1 is SGDLS and CDR2 YYNGEE. Variable domain in full (rest from reference TRBV9 and TRBJ2-1): DSGVTQTPKHLITATGQRVTLRCSPRSGDLSVYWYQQSLDQGLQFLIQYYNGEERAKGNILERFSAQQFPDLHSELNLSSLELGDSALYFCASSTGTGAYNEQFFGPGTRLTVL.

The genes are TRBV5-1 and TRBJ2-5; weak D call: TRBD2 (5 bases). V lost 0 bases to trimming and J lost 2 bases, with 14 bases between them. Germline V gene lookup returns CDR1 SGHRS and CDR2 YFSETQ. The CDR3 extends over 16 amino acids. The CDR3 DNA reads TGCGCCAGCAGCTTGGGTGGGGTGAGCGGACAAGAGACCCAGTACTTC. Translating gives CASSLGGVSGQETQYF. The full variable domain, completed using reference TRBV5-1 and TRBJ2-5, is KAGVTQTPRYLIKTRGQQVTLSCSPISGHRSVSWYQQTPGQGLQFLFEYFSETQRNKGNFPGRFSGRQFSNSRSEMNVSTLELGDSALYLCASSLGGVSGQETQYFGPGTRLLVL.

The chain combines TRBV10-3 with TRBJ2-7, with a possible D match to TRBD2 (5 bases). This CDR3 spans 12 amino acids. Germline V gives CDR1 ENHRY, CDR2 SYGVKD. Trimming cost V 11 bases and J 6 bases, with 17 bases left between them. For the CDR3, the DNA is TGTGCCTCACACAGCATCGGAGGCGAGCAGTACTTC. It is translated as CASHSIGGEQYF.

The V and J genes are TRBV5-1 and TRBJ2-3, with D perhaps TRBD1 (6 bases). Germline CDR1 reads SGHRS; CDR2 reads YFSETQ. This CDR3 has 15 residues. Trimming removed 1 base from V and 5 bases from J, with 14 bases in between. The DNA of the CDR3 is TGCGCCAGCAGCTTGTTTCAGGGGTCGAAAGATACGCAGTATTTT. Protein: CASSLFQGSKDTQYF.

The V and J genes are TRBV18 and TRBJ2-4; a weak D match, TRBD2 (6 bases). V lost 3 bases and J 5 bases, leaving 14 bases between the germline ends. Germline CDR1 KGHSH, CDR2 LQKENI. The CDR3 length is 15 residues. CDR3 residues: CASSPSEGGENIQYF. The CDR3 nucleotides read TGTGCCAGCTCACCCTCGGAAGGAGGGGAAAACATTCAGTACTTC.

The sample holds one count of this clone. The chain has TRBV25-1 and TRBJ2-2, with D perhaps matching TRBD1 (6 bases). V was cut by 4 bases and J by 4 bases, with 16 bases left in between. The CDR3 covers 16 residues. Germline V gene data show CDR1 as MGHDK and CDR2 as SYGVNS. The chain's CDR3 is CASSGQQGPITGELFF. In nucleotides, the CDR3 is TGTGCCAGCAGTGGCCAACAGGGACCGATCACCGGGGAGCTGTTTTTT.

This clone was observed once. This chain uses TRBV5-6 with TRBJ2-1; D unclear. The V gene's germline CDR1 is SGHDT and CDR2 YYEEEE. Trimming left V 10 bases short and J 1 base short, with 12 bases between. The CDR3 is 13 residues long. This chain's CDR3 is CAVGERSYNEQFF. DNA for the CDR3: TGTGCCGTCGGCGAGAGGTCCTACAATGAGCAGTTCTTC.

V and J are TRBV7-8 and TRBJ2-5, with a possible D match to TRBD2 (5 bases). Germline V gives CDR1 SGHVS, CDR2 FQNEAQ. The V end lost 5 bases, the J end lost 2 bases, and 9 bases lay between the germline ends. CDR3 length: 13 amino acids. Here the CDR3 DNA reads TGTGCCAGCAGCCCCCGGGGTCAAGAGACCCAGTACTTC. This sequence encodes CASSPRGQETQYF.

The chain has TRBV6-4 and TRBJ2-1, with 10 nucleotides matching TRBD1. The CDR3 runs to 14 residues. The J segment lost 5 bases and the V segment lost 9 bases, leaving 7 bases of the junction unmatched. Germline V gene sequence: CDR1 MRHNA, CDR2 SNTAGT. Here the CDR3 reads CASSGDRGNNEQFF. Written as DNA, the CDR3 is TGTGCCAGTTCTGGGGACAGGGGTAACAATGAGCAGTTCTTC.

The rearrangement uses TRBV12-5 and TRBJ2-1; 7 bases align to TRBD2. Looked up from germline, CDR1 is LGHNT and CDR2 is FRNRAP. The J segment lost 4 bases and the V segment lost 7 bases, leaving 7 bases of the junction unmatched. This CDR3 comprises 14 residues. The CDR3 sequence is CASAYAGEYNEQFF. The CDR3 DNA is TGTGCTAGTGCCTATGCGGGGGAGTACAATGAGCAGTTCTTC.

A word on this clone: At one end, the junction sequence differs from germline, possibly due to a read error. This CDR3 reads CASSLGVGRGEQFF. Written as DNA, the CDR3 is TGTGCTAGCAGCTTAGGGGTTGGCCGGGGGGAGCAGTTCTTC. V is TRBV7-7 and J is TRBJ2-1; TRBD2 is a possible D gene (6 bases). The CDR3 contains 14 residues. The V gene's germline CDR1 is SSHAT and CDR2 FNYEAQ (reference sequence). Full variable domain (remainder filled in from reference TRBV7-7 and TRBJ2-1): GAGVSQSPRYKVTKRGQDVTLRCDPISSHATLYWYQQALGQGPEFLTYFNYEAQPDKSGLPSDRFSAERPEGSISTLTIQRTEQRDSAMYRCASSLGVGRGEQFFGPGTRLTVL.

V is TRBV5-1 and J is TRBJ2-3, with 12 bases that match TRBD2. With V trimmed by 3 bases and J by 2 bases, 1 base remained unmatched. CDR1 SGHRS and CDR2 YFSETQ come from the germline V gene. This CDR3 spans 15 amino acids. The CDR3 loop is CASSWTSGNTDTQYF. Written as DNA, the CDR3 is TGCGCCAGCAGCTGGACTAGCGGGAACACAGATACGCAGTATTTT.

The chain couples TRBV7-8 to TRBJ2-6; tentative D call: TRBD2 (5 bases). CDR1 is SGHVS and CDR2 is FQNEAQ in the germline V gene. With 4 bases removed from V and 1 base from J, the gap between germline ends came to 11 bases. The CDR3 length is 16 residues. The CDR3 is CASSYRGVSGANVLTF. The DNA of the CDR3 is TGTGCCAGCAGCTACCGGGGAGTGTCTGGGGCCAACGTCCTGACTTTC.

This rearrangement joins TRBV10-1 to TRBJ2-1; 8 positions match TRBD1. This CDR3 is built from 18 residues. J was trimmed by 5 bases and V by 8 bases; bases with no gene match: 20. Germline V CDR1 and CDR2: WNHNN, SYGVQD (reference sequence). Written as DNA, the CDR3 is TGCGCCAGCCCAGACAGGGGCCCACATTTGAGGCCAAACAATGAGCAGTTCTTC. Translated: CASPDRGPHLRPNNEQFF.

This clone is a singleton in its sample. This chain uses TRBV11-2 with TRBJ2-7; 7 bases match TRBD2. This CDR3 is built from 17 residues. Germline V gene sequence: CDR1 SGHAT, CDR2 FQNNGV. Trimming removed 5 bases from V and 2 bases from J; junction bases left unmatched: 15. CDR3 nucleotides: TGTGCCAGCAGCCGGTCGTGGGGCAGGGAGGGGACCTACGAGCAGTACTTC. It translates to CASSRSWGREGTYEQYF. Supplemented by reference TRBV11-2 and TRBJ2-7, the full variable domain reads EAGVAQSPRYKIIEKRQSVAFWCNPISGHATLYWYQQILGQGPKLLIQFQNNGVVDDSQLPKDRFSAERLKGVDSTLKIQPAKLEDSAVYLCASSRSWGREGTYEQYFGPGTRLTVT.

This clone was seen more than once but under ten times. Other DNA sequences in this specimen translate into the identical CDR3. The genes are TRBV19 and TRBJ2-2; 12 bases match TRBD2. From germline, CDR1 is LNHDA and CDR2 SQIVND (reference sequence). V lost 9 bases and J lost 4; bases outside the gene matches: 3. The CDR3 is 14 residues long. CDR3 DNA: TGTGCCAGCAGACTAGCGGGAGTCACCGGGGAGCTGTTTTTT. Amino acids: CASRLAGVTGELFF.

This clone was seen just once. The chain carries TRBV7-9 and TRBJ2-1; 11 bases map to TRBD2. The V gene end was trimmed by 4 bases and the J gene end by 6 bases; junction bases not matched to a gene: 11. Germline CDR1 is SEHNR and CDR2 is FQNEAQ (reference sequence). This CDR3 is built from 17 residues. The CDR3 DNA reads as TGTGCCAGCAGCTCTCCACTAGCGGGAGAAGGCCTCAATGAGCAGTTCTTC. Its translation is CASSSPLAGEGLNEQFF.

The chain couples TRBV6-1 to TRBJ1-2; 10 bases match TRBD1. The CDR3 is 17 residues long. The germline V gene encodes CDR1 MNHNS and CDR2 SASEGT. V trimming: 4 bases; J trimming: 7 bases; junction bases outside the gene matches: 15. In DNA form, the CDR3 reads TGTGCCAGCAGTGCCTCTACGGGACAGGGGTCCCTCCCTGGCTACACCTTC. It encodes CASSASTGQGSLPGYTF.

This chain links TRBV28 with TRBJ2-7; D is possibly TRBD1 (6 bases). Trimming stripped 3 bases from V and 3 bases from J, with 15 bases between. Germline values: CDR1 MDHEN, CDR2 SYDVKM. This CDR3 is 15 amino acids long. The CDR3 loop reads CASSFGDRPIYEQYF. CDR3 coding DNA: TGTGCCAGCAGTTTTGGTGACAGGCCAATCTACGAGCAGTACTTC.

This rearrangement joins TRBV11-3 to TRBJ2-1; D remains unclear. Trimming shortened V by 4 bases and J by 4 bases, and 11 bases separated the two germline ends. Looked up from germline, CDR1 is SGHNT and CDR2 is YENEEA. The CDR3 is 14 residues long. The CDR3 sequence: CASSWSADYNEQFF. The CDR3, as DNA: TGTGCCAGCAGCTGGAGCGCGGATTACAATGAGCAGTTCTTC.

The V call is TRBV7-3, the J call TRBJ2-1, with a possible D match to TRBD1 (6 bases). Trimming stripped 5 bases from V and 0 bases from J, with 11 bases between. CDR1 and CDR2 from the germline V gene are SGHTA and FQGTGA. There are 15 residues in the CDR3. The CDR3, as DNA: TGTGCCAGCAGCGCCACAGGGAGCTCCTACAATGAGCAGTTCTTC. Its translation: CASSATGSSYNEQFF. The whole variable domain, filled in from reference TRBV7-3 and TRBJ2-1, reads GAGVSQTPSNKVTEKGKYVELRCDPISGHTALYWYRQSLGQGPEFLIYFQGTGAADDSGLPNDRFFAVRPEGSVSTLKIQRTERGDSAVYLCASSATGSSYNEQFFGPGTRLTVL.

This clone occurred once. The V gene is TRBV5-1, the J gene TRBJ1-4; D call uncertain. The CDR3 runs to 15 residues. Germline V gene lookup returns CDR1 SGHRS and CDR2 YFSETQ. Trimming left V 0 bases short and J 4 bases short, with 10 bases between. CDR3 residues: CASSLAGPINEKLFF. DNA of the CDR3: TGCGCCAGCAGCTTGGCCGGTCCGATTAATGAAAAACTGTTTTTT.

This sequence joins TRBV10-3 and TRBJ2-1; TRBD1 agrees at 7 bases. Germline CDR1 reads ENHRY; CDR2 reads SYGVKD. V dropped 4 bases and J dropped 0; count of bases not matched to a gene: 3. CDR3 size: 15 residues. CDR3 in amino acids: CAISGDRDSYNEQFF. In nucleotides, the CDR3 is TGTGCCATCAGTGGAGACAGGGACTCCTACAATGAGCAGTTCTTC.

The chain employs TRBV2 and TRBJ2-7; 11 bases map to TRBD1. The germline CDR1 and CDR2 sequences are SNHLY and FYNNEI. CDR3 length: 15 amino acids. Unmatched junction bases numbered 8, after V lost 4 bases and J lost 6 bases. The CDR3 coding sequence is TGTGCCAGCAGTGGGTACCGGGACAGGGGGTTCGAGCAGTACTTC. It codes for CASSGYRDRGFEQYF.

The CDR3 DNA is TGTGCCAGCAGTTTGCTCCGGGCAGGGGCCAAAGCTGGGGCCAACGTCCTGACTTTC. This translates into CASSLLRAGAKAGANVLTF. The chain carries TRBV27 and TRBJ2-6; the D gene is possibly TRBD1 (6 bases). The CDR3 has 19 residues. The germline CDR1 and CDR2 sequences are MNHEY and SMNVEV (reference sequence). V was pared by 3 bases and J by 2 bases, with 20 bases between.